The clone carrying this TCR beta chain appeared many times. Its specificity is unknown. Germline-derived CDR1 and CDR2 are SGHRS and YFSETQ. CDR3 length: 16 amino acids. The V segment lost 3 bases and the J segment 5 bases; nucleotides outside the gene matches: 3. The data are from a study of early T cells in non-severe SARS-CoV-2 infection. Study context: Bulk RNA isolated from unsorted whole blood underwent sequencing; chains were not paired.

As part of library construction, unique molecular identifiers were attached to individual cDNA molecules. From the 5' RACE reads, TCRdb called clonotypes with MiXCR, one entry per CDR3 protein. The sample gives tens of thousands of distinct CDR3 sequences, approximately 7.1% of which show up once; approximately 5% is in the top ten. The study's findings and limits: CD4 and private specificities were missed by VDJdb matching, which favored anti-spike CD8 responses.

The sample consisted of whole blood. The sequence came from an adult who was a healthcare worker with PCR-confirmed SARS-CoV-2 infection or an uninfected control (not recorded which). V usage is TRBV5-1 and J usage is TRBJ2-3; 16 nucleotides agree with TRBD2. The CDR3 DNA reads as TGCGCCAGCAGCTGGGGACTAGCGGGGGGGAAAGATACGCAGTATTTT. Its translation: CASSWGLAGGKDTQYF.